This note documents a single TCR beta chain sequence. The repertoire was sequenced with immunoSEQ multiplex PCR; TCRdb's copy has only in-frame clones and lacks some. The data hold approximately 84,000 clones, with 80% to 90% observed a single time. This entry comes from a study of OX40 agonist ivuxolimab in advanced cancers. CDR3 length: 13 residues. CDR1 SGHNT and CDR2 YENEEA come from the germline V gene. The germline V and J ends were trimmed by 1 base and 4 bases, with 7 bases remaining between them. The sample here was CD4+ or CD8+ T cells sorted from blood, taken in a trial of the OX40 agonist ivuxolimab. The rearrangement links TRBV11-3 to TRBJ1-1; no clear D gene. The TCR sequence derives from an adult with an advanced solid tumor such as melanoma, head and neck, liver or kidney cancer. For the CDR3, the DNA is TGTGCCAGCAGCTTAGGACCCGTCACTGAAGCTTTCTTT. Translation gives CASSLGPVTEAFF.